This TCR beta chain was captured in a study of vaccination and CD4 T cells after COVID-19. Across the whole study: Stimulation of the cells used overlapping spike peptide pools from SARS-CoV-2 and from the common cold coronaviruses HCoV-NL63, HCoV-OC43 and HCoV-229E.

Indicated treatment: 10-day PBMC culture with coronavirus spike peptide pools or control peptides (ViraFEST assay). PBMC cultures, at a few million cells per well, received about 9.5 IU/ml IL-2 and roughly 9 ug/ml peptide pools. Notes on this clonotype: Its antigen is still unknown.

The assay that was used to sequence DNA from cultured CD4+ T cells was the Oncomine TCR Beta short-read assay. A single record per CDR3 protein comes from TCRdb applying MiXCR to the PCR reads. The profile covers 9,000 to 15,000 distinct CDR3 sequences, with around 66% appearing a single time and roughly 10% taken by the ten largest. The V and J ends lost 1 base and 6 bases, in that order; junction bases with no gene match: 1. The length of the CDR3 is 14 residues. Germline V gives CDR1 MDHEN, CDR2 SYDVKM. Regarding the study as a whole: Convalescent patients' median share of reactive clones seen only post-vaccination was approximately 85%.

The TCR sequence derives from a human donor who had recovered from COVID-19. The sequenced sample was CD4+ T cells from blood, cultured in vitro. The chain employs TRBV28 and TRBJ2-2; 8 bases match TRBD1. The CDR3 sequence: CASSLSQGAGELFF. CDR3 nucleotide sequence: TGTGCCAGCAGTTTATCACAGGGGGCCGGGGAGCTGTTTTTT.